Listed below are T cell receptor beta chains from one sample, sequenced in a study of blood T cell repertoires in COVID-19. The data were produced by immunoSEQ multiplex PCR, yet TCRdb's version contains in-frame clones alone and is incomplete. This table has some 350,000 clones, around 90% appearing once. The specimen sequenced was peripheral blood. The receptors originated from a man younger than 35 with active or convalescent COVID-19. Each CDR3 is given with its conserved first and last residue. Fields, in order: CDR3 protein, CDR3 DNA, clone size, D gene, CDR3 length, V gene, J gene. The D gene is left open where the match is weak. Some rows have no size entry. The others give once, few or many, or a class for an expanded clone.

CASSLGGTRDSYEQYF	TGTGCCAGCAGCTTAGGGGGGACTCGAGACTCCTACGAGCAGTACTTC	-	-	16	TRBV11-2	TRBJ2-7
CASSVGTRGYEQYF	TGTGCCAGCAGCGTCGGGACTAGGGGCTACGAGCAGTACTTC	-	TRBD2	14	TRBV11-2	TRBJ2-7
CASSPTGSRTYNEQFF	TGTGCCAGCAGCCCGACAGGCTCCCGTACCTACAATGAGCAGTTCTTC	-	-	16	TRBV11-2	TRBJ2-1
CASSEARRVGETQYF	TGTGCCAGCAGTGAAGCCCGCAGGGTTGGGGAGACCCAGTACTTC	-	-	15	TRBV6-1	TRBJ2-5
CASSYRQTYEQYF	TGTGCCAGCAGTTACCGACAGACCTACGAGCAGTACTTC	-	-	13	TRBV28	TRBJ2-7
CASSLGTGGTGELFF	TGCGCCAGCAGCTTGGGGACAGGGGGCACCGGGGAGCTGTTTTTT	-	TRBD1	15	TRBV5-1	TRBJ2-2
CASRTGTGAYEQYF	TGTGCCAGCAGAACGGGGACAGGGGCCTACGAGCAGTACTTC	-	TRBD1	14	TRBV6-5	TRBJ2-7
CASSQESTAATNEKLFF	TGTGCCAGCAGCCAAGAAAGTACAGCAGCAACTAATGAAAAACTGTTTTTT	-	-	17	TRBV4-2	TRBJ1-4
CASSKRPGRGMETQYF	TGTGCCAGCAGCAAACGACCCGGGAGGGGGATGGAGACCCAGTACTTC	once	TRBD2	16	TRBV7-2	TRBJ2-5
CASSLLAGGRVDTQYF	TGTGCCAGCAGTCTACTAGCGGGGGGGCGAGTAGATACGCAGTATTTT	-	TRBD2	16	TRBV6-2/TRBV6-3	TRBJ2-3
CASTEGTSLDTQYF	TGCGCCAGCACGGAGGGGACTAGCTTGGATACGCAGTATTTT	-	TRBD2	14	TRBV5-1	TRBJ2-3
CASTDRRGAGQTGELFF	TGTGCCAGCACCGACCGCCGGGGGGCAGGGCAGACCGGGGAGCTGTTTTTT	-	-	17	TRBV27	TRBJ2-2
CASSLGGYDLAKNIQYF	TGCGCCAGCAGCTTGGGAGGGTACGATTTAGCCAAAAACATTCAGTACTTC	few	-	17	TRBV5-1	TRBJ2-4
CASSPSPAGVQETQYF	TGTGCCAGCAGTCCCAGTCCTGCAGGGGTCCAAGAGACCCAGTACTTC	once	-	16	TRBV7-3	TRBJ2-5
CASSEPGGNTQYF	TGCGCCAGCAGTGAACCCGGGGGTAATACGCAGTATTTT	-	-	13	TRBV10-1	TRBJ2-3
CASSRGARYYGYTF	TGTGCCAGCAGCCGGGGGGCCCGATACTATGGCTACACCTTC	-	-	14	TRBV28	TRBJ1-2
CASSRQGNTEAFF	TGTGCCAGCAGTAGACAGGGAAACACTGAAGCTTTCTTT	-	TRBD1	13	TRBV7-2	TRBJ1-1
CASSGQGYEQYF	TGCGCCAGCAGCGGACAGGGTTACGAGCAGTACTTC	-	TRBD1	12	TRBV5-1	TRBJ2-7
CASSFPGNEQFF	TGTGCCAGCAGTTTCCCCGGGAATGAGCAGTTCTTC	once	-	12	TRBV27	TRBJ2-1
CASSVDGRRSGANVLTF	TGTGCCAGCAGCGTAGACGGGAGACGGTCTGGGGCCAACGTGCTGACTTTC	-	-	17	TRBV9	TRBJ2-6
CASSSTALNTEAFF	TGCGCCAGCAGCTCGACAGCGCTGAACACTGAAGCTTTCTTT	once	-	14	TRBV5-1	TRBJ1-1
CASSARTGGGNTEAFF	TGTGCCAGCAGTGCCCGGACAGGAGGGGGGAACACTGAAGCTTTCTTT	-	TRBD1	16	TRBV27	TRBJ1-1
CASSFWGGADTDTQYF	TGTGCCAGCAGTTTCTGGGGAGGGGCTGACACAGATACGCAGTATTTT	-	TRBD2	16	TRBV28	TRBJ2-3
CASSPGTGYTGELFF	TGTGCCAGCTCACCGGGGACAGGGTACACCGGGGAGCTGTTTTTT	-	TRBD1	15	TRBV18	TRBJ2-2
CASDSGAKSSGNTIYF	TGTGCCAGCGACTCAGGGGCCAAATCCTCTGGAAACACCATATATTTT	few	-	16	TRBV9	TRBJ1-3
CASSARGTQSYNEQFF	TGTGCCAGCAGCGCCCGCGGTACTCAATCCTACAATGAGCAGTTCTTC	-	-	16	TRBV7-3	TRBJ2-1
CASSIGQDYEQYF	TGTGCCAGTAGTATCGGACAGGACTACGAGCAGTACTTC	-	TRBD1	13	TRBV19	TRBJ2-7
CASRRRDSYSYEQYF	TGTGCCAGCAGAAGACGGGACAGCTACTCCTACGAGCAGTACTTC	once	TRBD1	15	TRBV2	TRBJ2-7
CASSEGGLPGELFF	TGTGCCAGCAGCGAGGGAGGACTTCCCGGGGAGCTGTTTTTT	-	-	14	TRBV5-6	TRBJ2-2
CATSDSLQGSWAQYF	TGTGCCACCAGTGATTCACTTCAGGGTTCTTGGGCCCAGTACTTC	few	-	15	TRBV24-1	TRBJ2-5
CASSLGQKPRYTF	TGTGCCAGCAGCTTGGGACAGAAACCCCGCTACACCTTC	-	TRBD1	13	TRBV28	TRBJ1-2
CASSLESTDTQYF	TGTGCCAGCAGTTTAGAGAGCACAGATACGCAGTATTTT	once	-	13	TRBV28	TRBJ2-3
CASSLAGSGENEQFF	TGTGCCAGCAGCTTAGCAGGGTCGGGGGAGAATGAGCAGTTCTTC	few	-	15	TRBV7-2	TRBJ2-1
CASSFQGTYEQYF	TGTGCCAGCAGTTTTCAGGGCACCTACGAGCAGTACTTC	-	-	13	TRBV12-3/TRBV12-4	TRBJ2-7
CASSTVRQGALGNGNQPQHF	TGTGCCAGTAGTACAGTCCGACAGGGTGCCCTAGGAAATGGGAATCAGCCCCAGCATTTT	-	TRBD1	20	TRBV19	TRBJ1-5
CAISEGTGVIYGYTF	TGTGCCATCAGTGAGGGGACAGGAGTTATCTATGGCTACACCTTC	once	TRBD1	15	TRBV10-3	TRBJ1-2
CATSDWTGGGEKLFF	TGTGCCACCAGTGATTGGACAGGGGGAGGTGAAAAACTGTTTTTT	-	TRBD1	15	TRBV24-1	TRBJ1-4
CATRGPNSNQPQHF	TGTGCCACCAGGGGGCCCAATAGCAATCAGCCCCAGCATTTT	-	TRBD1	14	TRBV2	TRBJ1-5
CASSQFLFGQQETQYF	TGTGCCAGCAGCCAATTTCTCTTTGGACAGCAAGAGACCCAGTACTTC	-	-	16	TRBV4-2	TRBJ2-5
CASSETTGGGYTF	TGTGCCAGCAGTGAGACCACAGGGGGAGGCTACACCTTC	-	TRBD1	13	TRBV28	TRBJ1-2
CASSPRLAGATGELFF	TGTGCCAGCAGCCCCAGGCTAGCGGGAGCAACCGGGGAGCTGTTTTTT	-	TRBD2	16	TRBV9	TRBJ2-2
CAIGDRATDTQYF	TGTGCCATTGGGGACAGGGCCACAGATACGCAGTATTTT	-	TRBD1	13	TRBV19	TRBJ2-3
CASRDTTYEQYF	TGTGCCAGTAGGGACACCACCTACGAGCAGTACTTC	-	-	12	TRBV28	TRBJ2-7
CATSDRHWEKLFF	TGTGCCACCAGTGATAGACATTGGGAAAAACTGTTTTTT	-	-	13	TRBV24-1	TRBJ1-4